Shown below are 27 T cell receptor beta chains from a single sample sequenced in a study of shared clonotypes between healthy human individuals. TCRdb's copy holds only in-frame clones and misses some; the assay was immunoSEQ multiplex PCR. The sample lists roughly 490,000 clones, about three quarters seen once, with about an eighth in the top ten. Specimen: PBMCs. Receptor source: a woman in her thirties or forties in good health. Some clones in this sample may be carry-over from other donors' samples.

This sequence joins TRBV2 and TRBJ2-3, with D perhaps being TRBD1 or TRBD2 (5 bases each). CDR1 and CDR2 from the germline V gene are SNHLY and FYNNEI. V lost 6 bases to trimming and J lost 6 bases, with 13 bases between them. CDR3 length equals 13 residues. The CDR3 region has the DNA TGTGCCAGCAGCCGGAACCGGGACGATACGCAGTATTTT. This translates into CASSRNRDDTQYF.

This sequence joins TRBV5-4 and TRBJ1-1, with 9 bases lining up with TRBD1. The CDR3 consists of 15 residues. CDR1 and CDR2 from the germline V gene are SGHNT and YYREEE (reference sequence). V dropped 4 bases and J dropped 1; count of bases not matched to a gene: 5. The chain's CDR3 is CASSTNRGRNTEAFF. CDR3 in DNA: TGTGCCAGCAGCACTAACAGGGGGCGGAACACTGAAGCTTTCTTT.

The chain joins TRBV2 to TRBJ2-7; D is possibly TRBD1 or TRBD2 (6 bases each). V lost 6 bases to trimming and J lost 2 bases, with 14 bases between them. The CDR3 has 14 residues. Germline assignment: CDR1 SNHLY and CDR2 FYNNEI. The CDR3 bases are TGTGCCAGCAGGGATTGGGGGGCAGCCTACGAGCAGTACTTC. Translating it yields CASRDWGAAYEQYF.

This rearrangement joins TRBV21-1 to TRBJ2-1; the table's TRBD2 call for D was not verified on the DNA. TRBV21-1 is a known pseudogene. The CDR3 sequence is 16 residues long. Here the CDR3 reads CASSKEGGSSYNEQFF. CDR3 bases: TGTGCCAGCAGCAAGGAAGGTGGGAGCTCCTACAATGAGCAGTTCTTC.

This clone came up a few times. The genes are TRBV28 and TRBJ1-1; 9 bases match TRBD1. The V and J ends lost 3 bases and 4 bases, in that order; junction bases with no gene match: 3. CDR1 is MDHEN, CDR2 SYDVKM, per germline. CDR3 size: 14 residues. CDR3 coding DNA: TGTGCCAGCAGTTTGACAGGGGGTGGCACTGAAGCTTTCTTT. It specifies CASSLTGGGTEAFF.

The chain joins TRBV5-4 to TRBJ1-2, with 7 nucleotides matching TRBD1. V was pared by 4 bases and J by 4 bases, with 4 bases of the junction left unmatched. This CDR3 spans 13 amino acids. Germline V gene sequence: CDR1 SGHNT, CDR2 YYREEE (reference sequence). CDR3 bases: TGTGCCAGCAGCCCGGGACAGACCTATGGCTACACCTTC. This translates into CASSPGQTYGYTF.

This clone was recorded a few times. The chain links TRBV30 to TRBJ1-3; the D gene is possibly TRBD1 (5 bases). The CDR3 length is 12 residues. Germline V gene sequence: CDR1 GTSNPN, CDR2 SVGIG (reference sequence). V lost 3 bases and J 4 bases, leaving 7 bases between the germline ends. CDR3 sequence (DNA): TGTGCCTGGAGGAAGGGGGGAAACACCATATATTTT. Protein sequence: CAWRKGGNTIYF.

V usage is TRBV7-9 and J usage is TRBJ2-7; D remains unclear. V was shortened by 4 bases and J by 6 bases, with 10 bases between the two germline ends. This CDR3 contains 12 residues. The germline gives CDR1 SEHNR, CDR2 FQNEAQ (reference sequence). The CDR3 region is CASSSTSGEQYF. DNA for the CDR3: TGTGCCAGCAGCTCCACTTCGGGCGAGCAGTACTTC.

This clone was recorded at least ten times. The chain couples TRBV11-2 to TRBJ1-1; D gene uncertain. V was pared by 1 base and J by 4 bases, with 7 bases between. The CDR3 covers 13 residues. Germline V gene sequence: CDR1 SGHAT, CDR2 FQNNGV. The CDR3 DNA follows: TGTGCCAGCAGCTTAGGGTCCCCCACTGAAGCTTTCTTT. Translation gives CASSLGSPTEAFF.

There are a few counts of this clone. The chain couples TRBV6-1 to TRBJ1-2; 10 nucleotides agree with TRBD1. This CDR3 comprises 15 residues. Germline CDR1 is MNHNS and CDR2 is SASEGT. J lost 5 bases, V lost 5 bases, and 8 bases had no gene match. CDR3 residues: CASSLRTGGGYGYTF. CDR3 DNA: TGTGCCAGCAGTCTCCGGACAGGGGGGGGATATGGCTACACCTTC.

This clone was detected only a few times. The V call is TRBV6-5, the J call TRBJ2-5, with 11 bases fitting TRBD2. V shed 4 bases, J shed 6 bases, and the junction held 7 bases outside the gene matches. CDR3 size: 15 residues. Germline CDR1 and CDR2: MNHEY and SVGAGI. The CDR3 here is CASSFSGRAGKTQYF. For the CDR3, the DNA is TGTGCCAGCAGTTTTAGCGGGAGGGCCGGGAAGACCCAGTACTTC.

Comment on this clone: A junction boundary mismatches the germline segment, possibly from a read error. The chain links TRBV11-3 to TRBJ2-3; weak D call: TRBD2 (6 bases). The length of the CDR3 is 15 residues. Germline CDR1 and CDR2: SGHNT and YENEEA. The CDR3 nucleotides are TGTGCCAGCGGCTTAGTTGGCCAGGGAGGCGATACGCAGTATTTT. Its translation: CASGLVGQGGDTQYF.

This clone has more than one count but fewer than ten. The sample holds other DNA sequences that translate to the same CDR3. V gene TRBV5-1 combines with J gene TRBJ1-4; D possibly corresponds to TRBD1 (6 bases). This CDR3 comprises 15 residues. CDR1 is SGHRS, CDR2 YFSETQ, per germline. V was clipped by 4 bases and J by 0 bases, with 10 bases between them. The CDR3 is CASSRGGATNEKLFF. As DNA, the CDR3 is TGCGCCAGCAGCCGCGGGGGCGCAACTAATGAAAAACTGTTTTTT.

V is TRBV7-6 and J is TRBJ2-1, with D maybe TRBD2 (6 bases). The CDR3 runs to 15 residues. With 4 bases removed from V and 10 bases from J, the gap between germline ends came to 20 bases. Germline CDR1 SGHVS, CDR2 FNYEAQ. The CDR3 DNA reads as TGTGCCAGCAGCTATCTTTCCGGGACTGCGGTCGAGCAGTTCTTC. Translation: CASSYLSGTAVEQFF.

This chain connects TRBV11-2 to TRBJ2-7; 8 positions match TRBD2. Trimming removed 1 base from V and 2 bases from J; junction bases left unmatched: 4. The CDR3 runs to 15 residues. Looked up from germline, CDR1 is SGHAT and CDR2 is FQNNGV. For the CDR3, the DNA is TGTGCCAGCAGCTTAGGGGTAGCGGGACCCTACGAGCAGTACTTC. Translating it yields CASSLGVAGPYEQYF. Full variable domain (outside the CDR3, taken from reference TRBV11-2 and TRBJ2-7): EAGVAQSPRYKIIEKRQSVAFWCNPISGHATLYWYQQILGQGPKLLIQFQNNGVVDDSQLPKDRFSAERLKGVDSTLKIQPAKLEDSAVYLCASSLGVAGPYEQYFGPGTRLTVT.

This sequence joins TRBV19 and TRBJ2-1; the D gene is possibly TRBD2 (5 bases). The CDR3 length is 14 residues. In germline, CDR1 is LNHDA, CDR2 SQIVND (reference sequence). V was clipped by 5 bases and J by 5 bases, with 13 bases between them. The CDR3 bases are TGTGCCAGTAGTCCCGGACTGGAAAACAATGAGCAGTTCTTC. As protein: CASSPGLENNEQFF.

The chain uses TRBV19 and TRBJ2-2; D is unresolved. Germline CDR1 is LNHDA and CDR2 is SQIVND (reference sequence). CDR3 length: 13 amino acids. V lost 4 bases, J lost 3 bases, and 6 bases lay in between. In DNA, the CDR3 is TGTGCCAGTAGTAGTGGGTACACCGGGGAGCTGTTTTTT. Translating it yields CASSSGYTGELFF.

The V gene is TRBV7-3, the J gene TRBJ2-1; no firm D call. CDR1 and CDR2 (germline): SGHTA, FQGTGA. Trimming stripped 0 bases from V and 0 bases from J, with 12 bases between. The CDR3 extends over 17 amino acids. CDR3 protein: CASSLTPNPSSYNEQFF. The CDR3 nucleotides read TGTGCCAGCAGCTTAACTCCCAACCCGAGCTCCTACAATGAGCAGTTCTTC.

The table lists this clone with a count of one. V is TRBV4-2 and J is TRBJ2-7; 12 bases agree with TRBD1. The germline CDR1 and CDR2 sequences are LGHNA and YNFKEQ. V dropped 0 bases and J dropped 5; count of bases not matched to a gene: 5. The CDR3 covers 16 residues. CDR3 protein: CASSQDSGTGGDEQYF. The CDR3 nucleotides read TGTGCCAGCAGCCAAGACTCCGGGACAGGGGGCGACGAGCAGTACTTC.

This clone was counted a few times. The chain recombines TRBV6-1 with TRBJ2-7; tentatively, D is TRBD1 or TRBD2 (7 bases each). V was cut by 2 bases and J by 2 bases, with 13 bases left in between. Germline lookup yields CDR1 MNHNS and CDR2 SASEGT. CDR3 length equals 15 residues. The CDR3 DNA reads TGTGCCAGCAGTGAAAGCGGGACAGCCACCTACGAGCAGTACTTC. Protein sequence: CASSESGTATYEQYF.

The V gene is TRBV5-1, the J gene TRBJ2-3; 9 bases align to TRBD2. CDR1 and CDR2 from the germline V gene are SGHRS and YFSETQ. This CDR3 has 15 amino acids. The V segment lost 4 bases and the J segment 3 bases; nucleotides outside the gene matches: 6. This CDR3 reads CASSTRLAETDTQYF. The CDR3 nucleotides read TGCGCCAGCAGCACCCGACTAGCGGAGACAGATACGCAGTATTTT.

The chain is built from TRBV7-9 and TRBJ2-3; D possibly uses TRBD1 or TRBD2 (6 bases each). The CDR3 is 14 amino acids. The germline CDR1 and CDR2 sequences are SEHNR and FQNEAQ (reference sequence). The V end lost 0 bases, the J end lost 6 bases, and 10 bases lay between the germline ends. CDR3 in amino acids: CASSLAQGGDTQYF. The CDR3 DNA follows: TGTGCCAGCAGCTTAGCCCAAGGGGGGGATACGCAGTATTTT.

The chain has TRBV4-2 and TRBJ1-5, with D unclear. CDR3 size: 16 residues. V lost 0 bases and J lost 6, with 15 bases in between. In germline, CDR1 is LGHNA, CDR2 YNFKEQ. The DNA for the CDR3 is TGTGCCAGCAGCCAAGATTGGAGCGGGGATAGTCAGCCCCAGCATTTT. It is translated as CASSQDWSGDSQPQHF.

The V gene is TRBV11-2, the J gene TRBJ1-1; D is uncertain. Trimming shortened V by 4 bases and J by 3 bases, and 12 bases separated the two germline ends. CDR3 length equals 14 residues. Germline V CDR1 and CDR2: SGHAT, FQNNGV. The CDR3 coding sequence is TGTGCCAGCAGCTGGGCAGGAGCGGACACTGAAGCTTTCTTT. Translation gives CASSWAGADTEAFF.

The chain combines TRBV6-6 with TRBJ1-1; no reliable D call. The CDR3 spans 12 residues. With 6 bases removed from V and 10 bases from J, the gap between germline ends came to 15 bases. The V gene's germline CDR1 is MNHNY and CDR2 SVGAGI (reference sequence). The CDR3 sequence is CASSPGREGAFF. DNA for the CDR3: TGTGCCAGCAGCCCCGGGAGGGAGGGAGCTTTCTTT.

This chain links TRBV20-1 with TRBJ1-2, with D tentatively TRBD1 (5 bases). The CDR3 extends over 11 amino acids. The V end lost 6 bases, the J end lost 5 bases, and 10 bases lay between the germline ends. The germline V gene has CDR1 DFQATT and CDR2 SNEGSKA (reference sequence). The CDR3 loop is CSALDSYGYTF. The DNA for the CDR3 is TGCAGTGCATTAGACAGTTATGGCTACACCTTC.

Turning to this clone: The sample holds other DNA sequences that translate to the same CDR3. The chain employs TRBV5-1 and TRBJ2-3, with D possibly being TRBD1 (6 bases). The germline V gene encodes CDR1 SGHRS and CDR2 YFSETQ. Trimming removed 4 bases from V and 0 bases from J, with 9 bases in between. The CDR3 consists of 14 residues. CDR3 residues: CASSLGQSTDTQYF. The CDR3 DNA reads TGCGCCAGCAGCCTAGGACAGAGCACAGATACGCAGTATTTT.